The following is a TCR beta chain sequence with its context. TCRdb reprocessed the 5' RACE reads via MiXCR and lists one record per CDR3 protein. The sample has 60,000 to 80,000 distinct CDR3 sequences, 16% seen once. The record originates from a study of T cells of healthy individuals. The V gene lost 0 bases and the J gene lost 6 bases, with 7 bases spanning the gap. Germline CDR1 and CDR2: GTSNPN and SVGIG (reference sequence). This CDR3 has 12 residues. This sequence originates from a human donor in good health. This chain connects TRBV30 to TRBJ2-3; D unresolved. CDR3 sequence (DNA): TGTGCCTGGAGTGTCCGTGCGGATACGCAGTATTTT. Translation gives CAWSVRADTQYF.